A selection of T cell receptor beta chains follows, all from one sample in a study of shared clonotypes between healthy human individuals. TCRdb keeps only in-frame clones here, not all; method: immunoSEQ multiplex PCR. This table holds roughly 2.2 million clones, around 90% found once. The sample consisted of naive CD4+ T cells from PBMCs. The receptors were sampled from a man between 18 and 35 years old in good health. Some clones in this sample may be carry-over from other donors' samples. Each CDR3 is given with its conserved first and last residue. Each record gives: D gene, V gene, CDR3 protein. D genes are given only for firm matches.

D gene: TRBD1; V gene: TRBV6-6; CDR3 protein: CASSYGGQGDYEQYF
D gene: TRBD1; V gene: TRBV7-9; CDR3 protein: CASSLVGTGGNQPQHF
D gene: TRBD2; V gene: TRBV4-1; CDR3 protein: CASSQRLAEETQYF
D gene: TRBD2; V gene: TRBV5-1; CDR3 protein: CASSFPRGLAGVLGTGELFF
D gene: TRBD1; V gene: TRBV6-6; CDR3 protein: CASSYATGGVETQYF
D gene: TRBD2; V gene: TRBV19; CDR3 protein: CASSSGLAGLADTQYF
D gene: .; V gene: TRBV5-1; CDR3 protein: CASSLSETQYF
D gene: .; V gene: TRBV19; CDR3 protein: CASSRGGPEAFF
D gene: .; V gene: TRBV19; CDR3 protein: CASRNPSNYGYTF
D gene: TRBD1; V gene: TRBV5-1; CDR3 protein: CASSGQGNTEAFF
D gene: TRBD2; V gene: TRBV30; CDR3 protein: CAWRGSGRARTGELFF
D gene: .; V gene: TRBV19; CDR3 protein: CASTRGIDQETQYF
D gene: TRBD2; V gene: TRBV9; CDR3 protein: CASSVTSGTSYNEQFF
D gene: .; V gene: TRBV9; CDR3 protein: CASSVDDYNEQFF
D gene: TRBD1; V gene: TRBV19; CDR3 protein: CASSINRGDTGELFF
D gene: .; V gene: TRBV5-8; CDR3 protein: CASTWSWTQYF
D gene: TRBD2; V gene: TRBV7-2; CDR3 protein: CASSLLAGGASTDTQYF
D gene: TRBD1; V gene: TRBV27; CDR3 protein: CASSPTGTGFDPPQETQYF
D gene: TRBD1; V gene: TRBV5-1; CDR3 protein: CASSFGTGSTEAFF
D gene: TRBD1; V gene: TRBV10-3; CDR3 protein: CAISEWGQGDQPQHF
D gene: .; V gene: TRBV28; CDR3 protein: CASSLSSGRFYEQYF
D gene: TRBD2; V gene: TRBV28; CDR3 protein: CASSLEAGGLAGVPDTQYF
D gene: .; V gene: TRBV28; CDR3 protein: CASTEPSGTDTQYF
D gene: .; V gene: TRBV5-1; CDR3 protein: CASSFGQGGREQYF
D gene: TRBD2; V gene: TRBV28; CDR3 protein: CASRGQREWYNEQFF
D gene: .; V gene: TRBV18; CDR3 protein: CASSPPPSPSNEKLFF
D gene: .; V gene: TRBV21-1; CDR3 protein: CASSKASGTGEGETQYF
D gene: .; V gene: TRBV4-3; CDR3 protein: CASSQVTAPWEKLFF
D gene: .; V gene: TRBV5-6; CDR3 protein: CASSWAVGSSANNEQFF
D gene: .; V gene: TRBV7-2; CDR3 protein: CASSHGGWGPQETQYF
D gene: .; V gene: TRBV18; CDR3 protein: CASSPLGTGADGYTF
D gene: TRBD2; V gene: TRBV5-1; CDR3 protein: CASRFGLAGLVYEQFF
D gene: .; V gene: TRBV19; CDR3 protein: CASSIEPSETDTQYF
D gene: .; V gene: TRBV5-1; CDR3 protein: CASSLAGGHTEAFF
D gene: .; V gene: TRBV25-1; CDR3 protein: CASSEAEGRAGANVLTF
D gene: .; V gene: TRBV6-4; CDR3 protein: CASSPLGVNTGELFF
D gene: .; V gene: TRBV13; CDR3 protein: CASSLPRGRANEQFF
D gene: .; V gene: TRBV2; CDR3 protein: CANRMDSNYGYTF
D gene: TRBD1; V gene: TRBV2; CDR3 protein: CASSDGTGGGETQYF
D gene: .; V gene: TRBV10-3; CDR3 protein: CAISGNQETQYF
D gene: TRBD1; V gene: TRBV28; CDR3 protein: CASSLILTGGTGELFF
D gene: .; V gene: TRBV5-1; CDR3 protein: CASSPGTENSPLHF
D gene: TRBD1; V gene: TRBV6-1; CDR3 protein: CASRYRTGYEQYF
D gene: .; V gene: TRBV13; CDR3 protein: CASRQRRGAENTEAFF
D gene: .; V gene: TRBV30; CDR3 protein: CAWSERMNTEAFF
D gene: .; V gene: TRBV13; CDR3 protein: CASSFVTGSNTEAFF
D gene: .; V gene: TRBV7-9; CDR3 protein: CASSKGQLITDTQYF
D gene: TRBD2; V gene: TRBV27; CDR3 protein: CASSSQRTSGRQPSGEQFF
D gene: .; V gene: TRBV27; CDR3 protein: CASSLRQHYGYTF
D gene: TRBD2; V gene: TRBV2; CDR3 protein: CASREAGEGTGELFF
D gene: .; V gene: TRBV5-1; CDR3 protein: CASSWEPVSGSGEQFF
D gene: TRBD2; V gene: TRBV10-2; CDR3 protein: CAIRLAGVYEQYF